Shown below are 29 T cell receptor beta chains from a single sample sequenced in a study of blood T cell repertoires in COVID-19. Assay used: immunoSEQ multiplex PCR; TCRdb lists only in-frame clones, some missing. The sample consists of about 230,000 clones, approximately 90% of them appearing once. Sequenced sample: peripheral blood. The receptor source for this set is a man aged 45-65 years with COVID-19, enrolled during active disease.

This clone was found once. V usage is TRBV9 and J usage is TRBJ2-7, with a tentative D call TRBD1 (6 bases). Trimming took off 3 bases at V and 4 bases at J, with 17 bases between the two ends. The CDR3 is 15 residues long. Per germline, CDR1 SGDLS and CDR2 YYNGEE. The CDR3, as DNA: TGTGCCAGCAGCGCCACAGGGCTCGGAGGATACGAGCAGTACTTC. It yields the protein CASSATGLGGYEQYF. Full variable domain (rest looked up from reference TRBV9 and TRBJ2-7): DSGVTQTPKHLITATGQRVTLRCSPRSGDLSVYWYQQSLDQGLQFLIQYYNGEERAKGNILERFSAQQFPDLHSELNLSSLELGDSALYFCASSATGLGGYEQYFGPGTRLTVT.

The gene calls are TRBV19 and TRBJ2-7, with 12 nucleotides matching TRBD1. From germline, CDR1 is LNHDA and CDR2 SQIVND (reference sequence). Trimming at V came to 3 bases and at J to 4 bases, leaving 10 bases not matched to a gene. This CDR3 spans 17 amino acids. As DNA, the CDR3 is TGTGCCAGTAGTATTGGGGACAGGGGGCCCAGTCAATACGAGCAGTACTTC. This sequence encodes CASSIGDRGPSQYEQYF. Full variable domain (outside the CDR3, taken from reference TRBV19 and TRBJ2-7): DGGITQSPKYLFRKEGQNVTLSCEQNLNHDAMYWYRQDPGQGLRLIYYSQIVNDFQKGDIAEGYSVSREKKESFPLTVTSAQKNPTAFYLCASSIGDRGPSQYEQYFGPGTRLTVT.

The rearrangement joins TRBV10-3 to TRBJ1-6; no reliable D call. V lost 6 bases to trimming and J lost 5 bases, with 11 bases between them. The CDR3 runs 14 residues. The germline V gene encodes CDR1 ENHRY and CDR2 SYGVKD. The CDR3 region is CAIRKGSDNSPLHF. CDR3 DNA: TGTGCCATCAGAAAGGGTAGCGATAATTCACCCCTCCACTTT.

This clone is a singleton in its sample. CDR3 bases: TGTGCTAGTGGTTTGGTACTCCGCACAGATACGCAGTATTTT. This gives the protein CASGLVLRTDTQYF. This sequence joins TRBV12-5 and TRBJ2-3; D gene ambiguous. The CDR3 runs to 14 residues. V lost 0 bases and J 1 base, leaving 5 bases between the germline ends. CDR1 is LGHNT, CDR2 FRNRAP, per germline.

This clone was detected a few times. The rearrangement joins TRBV12-3 or TRBV12-4 to TRBJ1-3; 9 bases fit TRBD1. Trimming took 9 bases from V and 9 from J; bases not matched to a gene: 9. This CDR3 is 13 amino acids long. CDR3 in amino acids: CASKGQGISTIYF. In DNA form, the CDR3 reads TGTGCCAGTAAAGGACAGGGGATTAGCACCATATATTTT.

The rearrangement links TRBV27 to TRBJ2-1; 14 bases map to TRBD2. The junction had 5 bases not matched to a gene; V was cut back by 6 bases and J by 7 bases. Germline CDR1 MNHEY, CDR2 SMNVEV (reference sequence). This CDR3 contains 15 residues. This chain's CDR3 is CASSQTSGRGNEQFF. The CDR3 coding sequence is TGTGCCAGCAGCCAGACTAGCGGGAGGGGAAATGAGCAGTTCTTC.

The V and J genes are TRBV2 and TRBJ1-2; no clear D. Trimming took off 5 bases at V and 8 bases at J, with 15 bases between the two ends. CDR3 length: 13 residues. Germline V gene lookup returns CDR1 SNHLY and CDR2 FYNNEI. CDR3 DNA sequence: TGTGCCAGCAGTCCACAGCCCTATCTGGGCTACACCTTC. Its translation: CASSPQPYLGYTF.

A remark on this clone: Different DNA sequences within this sample yield the same CDR3. V usage is TRBV19 and J usage is TRBJ1-1; D is possibly TRBD1 (6 bases). Trimming stripped 4 bases from V and 0 bases from J, with 9 bases between. The CDR3 covers 14 residues. Looked up from germline, CDR1 is LNHDA and CDR2 is SQIVND (reference sequence). The CDR3 DNA reads TGTGCCAGTAGTACTCCAGGGGTGAACACTGAAGCTTTCTTT. It specifies CASSTPGVNTEAFF. Together with reference TRBV19 and TRBJ1-1, the CDR3 gives the full variable domain: DGGITQSPKYLFRKEGQNVTLSCEQNLNHDAMYWYRQDPGQGLRLIYYSQIVNDFQKGDIAEGYSVSREKKESFPLTVTSAQKNPTAFYLCASSTPGVNTEAFFGQGTRLTVV.

The chain is built from TRBV10-3 and TRBJ2-7; D gene ambiguous. V was pared by 0 bases and J by 4 bases, with 4 bases between. Germline V gene lookup returns CDR1 ENHRY and CDR2 SYGVKD. The CDR3 spans 12 residues. In nucleotides, the CDR3 is TGTGCCATCAGTGAGTCCGTGTACGAGCAGTACTTC. This translates into CAISESVYEQYF.

The chain recombines TRBV5-1 with TRBJ1-1; no clear D gene. V gave up 1 base and J gave up 5 bases, with 18 bases separating them. The CDR3 runs 16 residues. Germline CDR1 reads SGHRS; CDR2 reads YFSETQ. The CDR3 reads CASSLLSGLGGTEAFF. As DNA, the CDR3 is TGCGCCAGCAGCTTGTTGAGCGGACTCGGAGGGACTGAAGCTTTCTTT.

This chain joins TRBV2 and TRBJ2-7; D is perhaps TRBD1 (6 bases). This CDR3 region has 14 residues. The germline CDR1 and CDR2 sequences are SNHLY and FYNNEI. V lost 7 bases to trimming and J lost 0 bases, with 13 bases between them. This CDR3 reads CASKGTDSSYEQYF. The CDR3 coding sequence is TGTGCCAGCAAGGGAACGGACAGCTCCTACGAGCAGTACTTC.

This clone has a single count. The chain uses TRBV28 and TRBJ2-3; TRBD2 might be the D (5 bases). Deletions cut 4 bases from V and 0 bases from J, with 8 bases between. CDR3 length: 14 residues. Germline assignment: CDR1 MDHEN and CDR2 SYDVKM. CDR3 amino acids: CASSSSGSTDTQYF. The CDR3 bases are TGTGCCAGCAGTTCCTCGGGGAGCACAGATACGCAGTATTTT.

The gene calls are TRBV10-3 and TRBJ2-1; TRBD2 matches at 10 bases. The CDR3 length is 15 residues. Germline V CDR1 and CDR2: ENHRY, SYGVKD. Trimming removed 6 bases from V and 3 bases from J; junction bases left unmatched: 5. The CDR3 spells CAISPSGSGYNEQFF. The CDR3 DNA follows: TGTGCCATCAGCCCTAGCGGGAGCGGCTACAATGAGCAGTTCTTC.

The chain employs TRBV5-4 and TRBJ2-2; TRBD2 is a possible D gene (5 bases). The CDR3 is 15 amino acids. V was shortened by 4 bases and J by 0 bases, with 10 bases between the two germline ends. Germline lookup yields CDR1 SGHNT and CDR2 YYREEE (reference sequence). The CDR3 region has the DNA TGTGCCAGCAGCAACCGGGGATCGAACACCGGGGAGCTGTTTTTT. It encodes CASSNRGSNTGELFF.

This chain joins TRBV27 and TRBJ1-1; 12 bases map to TRBD1. The germline CDR1 and CDR2 sequences are MNHEY and SMNVEV (reference sequence). The CDR3 is 18 amino acids. J lost 0 bases, V lost 3 bases, and 8 bases had no gene match. Written as DNA, the CDR3 is TGTGCCAGCAGTTTTTCCGGGGGGACAGGGGGCTTGAACACTGAAGCTTTCTTT. Protein: CASSFSGGTGGLNTEAFF.

A single count supports this clone. The chain links TRBV15 to TRBJ2-6; D gene ambiguous. The CDR3 sequence is 15 residues long. Germline values: CDR1 LNHNV, CDR2 YYDKDF (reference sequence). The V gene lost 3 bases and the J gene lost 1 base, with 7 bases spanning the gap. The CDR3 DNA reads TGTGCCACCAGCAGTCCCCCTTCTGGGGCCAACGTCCTGACTTTC. This gives the protein CATSSPPSGANVLTF.

The V gene is TRBV21-1, the J gene TRBJ2-7; TRBD2 is the table's D call, not checked against the DNA. TRBV21-1 is tagged as a pseudogene. This CDR3 is 18 amino acids long. The CDR3 DNA sequence: TGTGCCAGCAGCAAATTCATCGTCCCGACACGGGATCTCTACGAGCAGTACTTC. Protein: CASSKFIVPTRDLYEQYF.

This chain links TRBV5-4 with TRBJ1-1; D perhaps matches TRBD1 (5 bases). CDR1 and CDR2 (germline): SGHNT, YYREEE (reference sequence). Trimming removed 2 bases at V and 5 bases at J, with 10 bases between. This CDR3 has 13 amino acids. CDR3 sequence reads: CASSLPKGTEAFF. The CDR3 DNA sequence: TGTGCCAGCAGCTTACCCAAGGGGACTGAAGCTTTCTTT. Using reference TRBV5-4 and TRBJ1-1 for the parts outside the CDR3, the full variable domain is ETGVTQSPTHLIKTRGQQVTLRCSSQSGHNTVSWYQQALGQGPQFIFQYYREEENGRGNFPPRFSGLQFPNYSSELNVNALELDDSALYLCASSLPKGTEAFFGQGTRLTVV.

This clone appeared once. This chain uses TRBV18 with TRBJ2-7, with D possibly TRBD1 on 7 matching bases. The germline V and J ends were trimmed by 5 bases and 2 bases, with 13 bases remaining between them. Germline V lookup: CDR1 KGHSH, CDR2 LQKENI. The CDR3 runs 14 residues. CDR3 sequence (DNA): TGTGCCAGCTCAACGGCGGGACAGACCTACGAGCAGTACTTC. It codes for CASSTAGQTYEQYF.

The chain links TRBV13 to TRBJ2-3; 12 bases map to TRBD2. The J segment lost 10 bases and the V segment lost 5 bases, leaving 7 bases of the junction unmatched. CDR1 is PRHDT and CDR2 is FYEKMQ in the germline V gene (reference sequence). The CDR3 runs 14 residues. The CDR3, as DNA: TGTGCCAGCAGCCCTAGCGGGGGGGCTTTTTCGCAGTATTTT. Its protein product is CASSPSGGAFSQYF.

The chain links TRBV2 to TRBJ2-7, with D perhaps matching TRBD1 (5 bases). CDR3 length: 14 amino acids. In germline, CDR1 is SNHLY, CDR2 FYNNEI. The V gene lost 7 bases and the J gene lost 5 bases, with 18 bases spanning the gap. The CDR3 DNA follows: TGTGCCAGCATTCGGGCCTCAGGGCCTAACGAGCAGTACTTC. It encodes CASIRASGPNEQYF.

The chain employs TRBV18 and TRBJ2-5, with no clear D. Germline-derived CDR1 and CDR2 are KGHSH and LQKENI. The V end lost 1 base, the J end lost 0 bases, and 6 bases lay between the germline ends. The CDR3 totals 14 residues. The CDR3 loop is CASSPLDYQETQYF. Here the CDR3 DNA reads TGTGCCAGCTCACCACTAGACTACCAAGAGACCCAGTACTTC.

This chain connects TRBV30 to TRBJ2-7, with 9 bases matching TRBD1. Per the germline V gene, CDR1 is GTSNPN and CDR2 is SVGIG (reference sequence). The V gene end was trimmed by 3 bases and the J gene end by 5 bases; junction bases not matched to a gene: 5. The CDR3 loop spans 13 amino acids. CDR3 sequence: CAWSRDRVNEQYF. The CDR3, as DNA: TGTGCCTGGAGCAGGGACAGGGTCAACGAGCAGTACTTC.

CDR3 DNA sequence: TGCAGCGTTGAAGGTAGCGATAACACAGATACGCAGTATTTT. This encodes CSVEGSDNTDTQYF. This chain connects TRBV29-1 to TRBJ2-3; TRBD2 is a possible D gene (5 bases). V shed 1 base and J shed 2 bases, with 10 bases lying between them. This CDR3 region has 14 residues. In germline, CDR1 is SQVTM, CDR2 ANQGSEA.

The rearrangement links TRBV19 to TRBJ1-1, with 8 nucleotides matching TRBD1. Germline V gene data show CDR1 as LNHDA and CDR2 as SQIVND (reference sequence). V dropped 5 bases and J dropped 3; count of bases not matched to a gene: 2. The CDR3 contains 13 residues. The chain's CDR3 is CASSQGADTEAFF. CDR3 DNA sequence: TGTGCCAGTAGTCAGGGGGCGGACACTGAAGCTTTCTTT.

V and J are TRBV16 and TRBJ2-2; perhaps TRBD2 as D (6 bases). Germline CDR1 KGHSY, CDR2 FQNENV. This CDR3 contains 17 residues. Trimming stripped 0 bases from V and 7 bases from J, with 18 bases between. CDR3 residues: CASSQSSRRGVSGELFF. The CDR3 DNA reads TGTGCCAGCAGCCAATCGAGTAGACGCGGGGTGAGCGGGGAGCTGTTTTTT.

The gene calls are TRBV10-3 and TRBJ2-7, with TRBD2 matching 8 bases. The CDR3 length is 21 residues. Losses at the gene ends were 0 bases for V and 1 base for J; bases not matched to a gene: 20. Germline assignment: CDR1 ENHRY and CDR2 SYGVKD. CDR3 coding DNA: TGTGCCATCAGTGAGTCACAACCTACGAGCCCAAGCGGGAGAGCTTCCTACGAGCAGTACTTC. It yields the protein CAISESQPTSPSGRASYEQYF.

The CDR3 nucleotides are TGTGCCAGCAGTTACGAGGTGAGACGGCCAAACCGGGAGACCCAGTACTTC. Its protein product is CASSYEVRRPNRETQYF. The genes are TRBV6-2 or TRBV6-3 and TRBJ2-5; D gene unclear. CDR1 and CDR2 from the germline V gene are MNHEY and SVGEGT. V gave up 2 bases and J gave up 5 bases, with 21 bases separating them. The CDR3 length is 17 residues.

The chain links TRBV7-9 to TRBJ2-7, with 13 nucleotides matching TRBD2. V trimming: 4 bases; J trimming: 2 bases; junction bases outside the gene matches: 8. This CDR3 is built from 17 residues. The germline V gene encodes CDR1 SEHNR and CDR2 FQNEAQ (reference sequence). The DNA for the CDR3 is TGTGCCAGCAGCTCTGGGGGACTAGCGGGGATTACCTACGAGCAGTACTTC. Translated: CASSSGGLAGITYEQYF.